Included here is one TCR beta chain sequence, with context. What it binds is unknown. This specimen comes from a study of cytomegalovirus exposure and HLA in healthy donors. Study-wide results and limits: It was in a later analysis that TCR association rates were seen to vary by HLA locus, highest for DRB1 and lowest for HLA-C. Earlier analysis yielded a pattern in which most TCR beta V segments were productive about 87% or about 30% of the time. CMV antigen specificity of a few CMV-associated chains was confirmed in vitro.

The CDR3 loop spans 12 amino acids. Germline V gene sequence: CDR1 SGHRS, CDR2 YFSETQ. Trimming pared 0 bases from V and 4 bases from J, leaving 4 bases between. It was with 60 Vbeta and 13 Jbeta primers that the PCR ran. Sequencing used immunoSEQ multiplex PCR; TCRdb keeps in-frame clones, though not all of them. The sample gives more than 130,000 clones, about 75% of which show up once; approximately 4% is in the top ten. The clonotype was recovered from a man aged 18-30 years in good health and CMV-seronegative. Source material: PBMCs. The rearrangement joins TRBV5-1 to TRBJ2-5; D is ambiguous. CDR3 region: CASSLARETQYF. Written as DNA, the CDR3 is TGCGCCAGCAGCTTGGCCAGAGAGACCCAGTACTTC. The whole variable domain, remainder taken from reference TRBV5-1 and TRBJ2-5, is KAGVTQTPRYLIKTRGQQVTLSCSPISGHRSVSWYQQTPGQGLQFLFEYFSETQRNKGNFPGRFSGRQFSNSRSEMNVSTLELGDSALYLCASSLARETQYFGPGTRLLVL.